This T cell receptor beta chain comes out of a study of T cell responses to AZD1222 COVID-19 vaccine. Study-wide points: All repertoire sampling was performed exclusively after the peak T cell response.

On this clone: The antigen is undetermined.

This CDR3 comprises 16 residues. Germline V gives CDR1 SGHAT, CDR2 FQNNGV. J gave up 2 bases and V 5 bases, and 10 bases lay outside the gene matches. Assay used: immunoSEQ multiplex PCR; TCRdb lists only in-frame clones, some missing. The data hold 120,000 or so clones, with approximately 86% observed a single time. The material sequenced was peripheral blood, taken 28 days after the second AZD1222 dose. The V call is TRBV11-2, the J call TRBJ2-7; TRBD1 matches 9 bases. This receptor was taken from an adult who received the AZD1222 COVID-19 vaccine. CDR3 residues: CASSAVSGQGPYEQYF. CDR3 DNA sequence: TGTGCCAGCAGCGCAGTTTCGGGACAGGGCCCCTACGAGCAGTACTTC.